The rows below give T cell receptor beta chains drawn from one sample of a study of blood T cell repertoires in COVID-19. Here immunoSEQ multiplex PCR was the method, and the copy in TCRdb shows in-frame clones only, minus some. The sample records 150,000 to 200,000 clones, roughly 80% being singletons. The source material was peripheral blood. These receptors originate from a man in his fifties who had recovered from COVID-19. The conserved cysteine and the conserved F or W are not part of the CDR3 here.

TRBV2,ASNPGLLSYEQY
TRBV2,ASSAGQKNSPLH
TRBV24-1,ATSNGRVTGELF
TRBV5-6,ASSLASQTHSDEQY
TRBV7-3,ASSLTLADYNEQF
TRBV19,ASSQQAFWDTEAF
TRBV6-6,ASIMTGDNSPLH
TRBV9,ASSVSLLAGVGEQY
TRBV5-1,ASSLGPGQGSYNEQF
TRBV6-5,ASRMGQGAGFGYT
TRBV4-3,ASSPGLASPEQF
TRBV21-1,ASSKAVAGVTEQF
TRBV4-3,ASSPGRDSYEQY
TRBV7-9,ASSLGFTGASYEQY
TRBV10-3,AIRPSGRSYEQY
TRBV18,ASSPAAGDGELF
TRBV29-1,SVDSPSDYEQY
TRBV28,ATSAFQETQY
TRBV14,ASSHLAGINSYNEQF
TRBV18,ASSPPGIPYGYT
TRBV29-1,SVEQGKSNTEAF
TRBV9,ASSEASGRADEQF
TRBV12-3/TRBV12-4,ASSTGFGQY
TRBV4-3,ASSQGYRTQGVGYGYT
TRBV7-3,ASSPAGVDTQY
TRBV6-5,ASSPTGYGQPQH
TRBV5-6,ASSRRTSGNTDTQY
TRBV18,ASSPPAQASTDTQY